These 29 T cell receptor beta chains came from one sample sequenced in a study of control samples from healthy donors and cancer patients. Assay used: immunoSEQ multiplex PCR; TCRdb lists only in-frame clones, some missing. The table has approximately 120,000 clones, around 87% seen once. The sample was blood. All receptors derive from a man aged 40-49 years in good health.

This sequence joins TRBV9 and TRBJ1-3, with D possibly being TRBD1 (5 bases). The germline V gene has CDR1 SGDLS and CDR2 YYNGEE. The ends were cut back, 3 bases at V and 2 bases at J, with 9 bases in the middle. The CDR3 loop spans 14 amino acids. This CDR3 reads CASSAGHPGNTIYF. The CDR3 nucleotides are TGTGCCAGCAGCGCCGGACATCCTGGAAACACCATATATTTT.

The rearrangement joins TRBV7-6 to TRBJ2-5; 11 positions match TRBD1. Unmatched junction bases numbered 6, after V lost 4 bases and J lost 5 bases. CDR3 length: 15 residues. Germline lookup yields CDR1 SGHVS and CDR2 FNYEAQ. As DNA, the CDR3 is TGTGCCAGCAGCTCGGACAGGGGGCGCTCGGAGACCCAGTACTTC. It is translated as CASSSDRGRSETQYF.

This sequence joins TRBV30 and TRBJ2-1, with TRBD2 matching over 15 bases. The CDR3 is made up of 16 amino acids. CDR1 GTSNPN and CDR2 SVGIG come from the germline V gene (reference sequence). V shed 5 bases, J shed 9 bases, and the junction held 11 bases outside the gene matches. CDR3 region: CAWGTGTSGGPGEQFF. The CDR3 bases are TGTGCCTGGGGGACCGGGACTAGCGGGGGGCCAGGTGAGCAGTTCTTC.

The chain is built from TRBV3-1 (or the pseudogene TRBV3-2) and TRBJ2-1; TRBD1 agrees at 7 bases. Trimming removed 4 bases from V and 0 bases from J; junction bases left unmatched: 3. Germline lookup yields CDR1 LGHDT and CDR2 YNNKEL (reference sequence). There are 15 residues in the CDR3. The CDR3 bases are TGTGCCAGCAGCCTCGGGGACAGCTCCTACAATGAGCAGTTCTTC. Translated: CASSLGDSSYNEQFF.

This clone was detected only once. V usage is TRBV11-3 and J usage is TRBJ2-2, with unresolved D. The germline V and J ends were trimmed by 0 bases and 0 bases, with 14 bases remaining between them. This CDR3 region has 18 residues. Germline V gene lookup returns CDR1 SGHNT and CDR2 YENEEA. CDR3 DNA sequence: TGTGCCAGCAGCTTAGATCCCCCGCGTTACGCGAACACCGGGGAGCTGTTTTTT. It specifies CASSLDPPRYANTGELFF.

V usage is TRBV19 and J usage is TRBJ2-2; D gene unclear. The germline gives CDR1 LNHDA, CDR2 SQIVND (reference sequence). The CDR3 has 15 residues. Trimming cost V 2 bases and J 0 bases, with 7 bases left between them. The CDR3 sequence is CASSIIGSNTGELFF. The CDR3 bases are TGTGCCAGTAGTATAATCGGGTCGAACACCGGGGAGCTGTTTTTT. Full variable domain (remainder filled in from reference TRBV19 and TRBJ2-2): DGGITQSPKYLFRKEGQNVTLSCEQNLNHDAMYWYRQDPGQGLRLIYYSQIVNDFQKGDIAEGYSVSREKKESFPLTVTSAQKNPTAFYLCASSIIGSNTGELFFGEGSRLTVL.

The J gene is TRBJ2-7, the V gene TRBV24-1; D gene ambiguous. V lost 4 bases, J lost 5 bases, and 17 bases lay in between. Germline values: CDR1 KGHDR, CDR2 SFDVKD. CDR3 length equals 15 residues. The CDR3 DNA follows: TGTGCCACCAGTGACAGCACCCTCCCAGGCCACGAGCAGTACTTC. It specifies CATSDSTLPGHEQYF.

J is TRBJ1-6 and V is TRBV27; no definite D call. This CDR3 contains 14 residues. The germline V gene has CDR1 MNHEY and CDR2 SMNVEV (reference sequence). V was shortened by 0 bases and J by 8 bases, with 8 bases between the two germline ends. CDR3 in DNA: TGTGCCAGCAGTTTATCCCCGTTCTATTCACCCCTCCACTTT. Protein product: CASSLSPFYSPLHF.

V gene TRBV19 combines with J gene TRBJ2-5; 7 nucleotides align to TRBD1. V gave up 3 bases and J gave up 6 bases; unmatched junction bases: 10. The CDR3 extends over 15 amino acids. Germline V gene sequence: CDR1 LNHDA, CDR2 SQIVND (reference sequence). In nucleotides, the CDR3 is TGTGCCAGTAGTATGCTCACAGGGGTTAGACAGACCCAGTACTTC. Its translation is CASSMLTGVRQTQYF.

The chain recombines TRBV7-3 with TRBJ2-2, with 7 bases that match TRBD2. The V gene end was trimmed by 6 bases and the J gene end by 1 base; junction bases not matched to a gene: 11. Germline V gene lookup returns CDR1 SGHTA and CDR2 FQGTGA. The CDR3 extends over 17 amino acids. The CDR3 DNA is TGTGCCAGCAGAGCCGTAGCGGGTCGCGGGAACACCGGGGAGCTGTTTTTT. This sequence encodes CASRAVAGRGNTGELFF.

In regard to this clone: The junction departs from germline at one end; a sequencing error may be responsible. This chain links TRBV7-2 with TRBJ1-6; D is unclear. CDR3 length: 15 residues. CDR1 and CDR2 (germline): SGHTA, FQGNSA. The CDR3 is CASSYRVSDNSPLHF. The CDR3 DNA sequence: TGTGCCAGCAGCTACCGGGTCTCCGATAATTCACCCCTCCACTTT. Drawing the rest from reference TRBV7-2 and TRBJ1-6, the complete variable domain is GAGVSQSPSNKVTEKGKDVELRCDPISGHTALYWYRQSLGQGLEFLIYFQGNSAPDKSGLPSDRFSAERTGGSVSTLTIQRTQQEDSAVYLCASSYRVSDNSPLHFGNGTRLTVT.

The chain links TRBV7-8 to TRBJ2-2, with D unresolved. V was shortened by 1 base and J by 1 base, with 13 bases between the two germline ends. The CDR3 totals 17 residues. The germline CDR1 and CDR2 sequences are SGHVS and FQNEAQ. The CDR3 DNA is TGTGCCAGCAGCTTAGACCTCGTCAGCCAGAACACCGGGGAGCTGTTTTTT. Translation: CASSLDLVSQNTGELFF. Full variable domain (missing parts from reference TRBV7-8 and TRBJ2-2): GAGVSQSPRYKVAKRGQDVALRCDPISGHVSLFWYQQALGQGPEFLTYFQNEAQLDKSGLPSDRFFAERPEGSVSTLKIQRTQQEDSAVYLCASSLDLVSQNTGELFFGEGSRLTVL.

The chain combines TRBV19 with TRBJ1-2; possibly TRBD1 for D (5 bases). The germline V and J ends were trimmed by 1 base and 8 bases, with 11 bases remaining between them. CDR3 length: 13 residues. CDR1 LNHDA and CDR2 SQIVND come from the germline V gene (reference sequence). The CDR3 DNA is TGTGCCAGTAGTATAGGGGAGGGGCTCGGCTACACCTTC. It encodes CASSIGEGLGYTF.

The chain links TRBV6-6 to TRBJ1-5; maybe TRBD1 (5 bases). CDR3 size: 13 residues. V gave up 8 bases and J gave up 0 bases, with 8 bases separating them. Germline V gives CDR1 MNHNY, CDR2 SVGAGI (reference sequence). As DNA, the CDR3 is TGTGCCAGCGTCGGGGGTAGCAATCAGCCCCAGCATTTT. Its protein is CASVGGSNQPQHF.

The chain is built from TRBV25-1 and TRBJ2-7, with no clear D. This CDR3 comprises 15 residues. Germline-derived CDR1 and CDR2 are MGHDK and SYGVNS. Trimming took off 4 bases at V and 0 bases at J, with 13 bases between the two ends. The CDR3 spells CASSGPGASSYEQYF. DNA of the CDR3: TGTGCCAGCAGTGGCCCGGGTGCGAGCTCCTACGAGCAGTACTTC.

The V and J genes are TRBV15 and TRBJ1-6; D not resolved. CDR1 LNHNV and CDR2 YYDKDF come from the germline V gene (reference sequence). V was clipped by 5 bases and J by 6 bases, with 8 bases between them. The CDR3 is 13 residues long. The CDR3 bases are TGTGCCACCAGCCCGGGATTTAATTCACCCCTCCACTTT. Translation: CATSPGFNSPLHF.

The CDR3, as DNA: TGTGCCAGCAGCTCCCCACAGGGGGCTGGAAGCACTGAAGCTTTCTTT. Translating it yields CASSSPQGAGSTEAFF. This rearrangement joins TRBV7-2 to TRBJ1-1, with 9 bases aligning to TRBD1. This CDR3 comprises 16 residues. Germline values: CDR1 SGHTA, CDR2 FQGNSA. The V and J ends lost 4 bases and 4 bases, in that order; junction bases with no gene match: 10.

The CDR3, as DNA: TGTGCCAGCAGCACTGGACAGGGCTGGGAAAAACTGTTTTTT. Translating gives CASSTGQGWEKLFF. The J gene is TRBJ1-4, the V gene TRBV5-8; 8 bases map to TRBD1. Trimming at V came to 4 bases and at J to 8 bases, leaving 7 bases not matched to a gene. Germline CDR1 is SGHTS and CDR2 is YDEGEE. This CDR3 is 14 amino acids long.

The DNA of the CDR3 is TGTGCCAGCAGTGAGCGACTAGGGAGCTCCTACAATGAGCAGTTCTTC. It specifies CASSERLGSSYNEQFF. The genes are TRBV27 and TRBJ2-1, with a possible D match to TRBD2 (6 bases). The V end lost 5 bases, the J end lost 0 bases, and 14 bases lay between the germline ends. Germline CDR1 is MNHEY and CDR2 is SMNVEV (reference sequence). The CDR3 loop spans 16 amino acids.

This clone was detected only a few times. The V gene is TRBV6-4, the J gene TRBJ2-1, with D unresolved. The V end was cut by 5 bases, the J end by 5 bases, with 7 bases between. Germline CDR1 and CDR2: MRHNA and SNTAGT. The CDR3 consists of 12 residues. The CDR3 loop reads CASSSWDNEQFF. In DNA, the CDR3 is TGTGCCAGCAGTTCATGGGACAATGAGCAGTTCTTC.

The CDR3 region is CASSQDGLRRQRGETQYF. DNA for the CDR3: TGCGCCAGCAGCCAAGATGGGTTGCGGAGACAGAGGGGAGAGACCCAGTACTTC. The V and J genes are TRBV4-1 and TRBJ2-5; D may correspond to TRBD1 or TRBD2 (5 bases each). V was cut by 0 bases and J by 4 bases, with 21 bases left in between. In germline, CDR1 is MGHRA, CDR2 YSYEKL. The CDR3 has 18 residues.

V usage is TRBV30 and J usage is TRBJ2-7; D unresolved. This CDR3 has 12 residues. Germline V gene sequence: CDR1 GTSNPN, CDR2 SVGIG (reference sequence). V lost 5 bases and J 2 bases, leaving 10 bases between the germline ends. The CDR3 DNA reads TGTGCCTGGTCAGCAGGCCCCTACGAGCAGTACTTC. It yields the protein CAWSAGPYEQYF.

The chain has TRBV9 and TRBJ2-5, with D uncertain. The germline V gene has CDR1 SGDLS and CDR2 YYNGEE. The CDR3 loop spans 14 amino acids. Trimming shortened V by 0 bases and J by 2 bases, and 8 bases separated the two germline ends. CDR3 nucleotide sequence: TGTGCCAGCAGCGTAGAACCTGGTCAAGAGACCCAGTACTTC. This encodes CASSVEPGQETQYF.

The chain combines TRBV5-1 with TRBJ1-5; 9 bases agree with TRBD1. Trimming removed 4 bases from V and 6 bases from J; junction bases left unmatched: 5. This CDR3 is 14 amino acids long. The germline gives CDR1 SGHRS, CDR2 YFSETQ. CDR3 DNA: TGCGCCAGCAGCCCGGACAGGGGTAGTCAGCCCCAGCATTTT. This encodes CASSPDRGSQPQHF.

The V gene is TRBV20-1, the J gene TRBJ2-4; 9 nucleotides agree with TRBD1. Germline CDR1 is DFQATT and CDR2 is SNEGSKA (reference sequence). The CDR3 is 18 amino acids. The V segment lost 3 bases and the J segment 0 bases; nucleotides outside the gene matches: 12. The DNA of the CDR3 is TGCAGTGCTAGTTGGGGACAGGGCGGACCTAGAGCCAAAAACATTCAGTACTTC. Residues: CSASWGQGGPRAKNIQYF.

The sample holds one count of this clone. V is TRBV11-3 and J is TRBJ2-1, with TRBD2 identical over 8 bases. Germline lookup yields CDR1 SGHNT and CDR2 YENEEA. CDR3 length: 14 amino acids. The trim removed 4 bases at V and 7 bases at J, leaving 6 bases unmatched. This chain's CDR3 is CASSSGGVSNEQFF. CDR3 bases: TGTGCCAGCAGCTCCGGGGGGGTATCTAATGAGCAGTTCTTC.

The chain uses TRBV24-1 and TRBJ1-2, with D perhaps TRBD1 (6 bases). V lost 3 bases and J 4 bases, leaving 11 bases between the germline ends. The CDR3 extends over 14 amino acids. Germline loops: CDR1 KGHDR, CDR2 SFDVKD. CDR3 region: CATSDQDRLYGYTF. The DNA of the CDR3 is TGTGCCACCAGTGATCAGGACAGACTCTATGGCTACACCTTC.

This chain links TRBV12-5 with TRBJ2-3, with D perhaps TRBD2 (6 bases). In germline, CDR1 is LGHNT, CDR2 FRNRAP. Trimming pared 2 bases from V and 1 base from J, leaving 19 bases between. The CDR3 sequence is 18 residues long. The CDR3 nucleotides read TGTGCTAGTGGTTTGACAAGAGACGGGACTCTGGGCACAGATACGCAGTATTTT. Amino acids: CASGLTRDGTLGTDTQYF.

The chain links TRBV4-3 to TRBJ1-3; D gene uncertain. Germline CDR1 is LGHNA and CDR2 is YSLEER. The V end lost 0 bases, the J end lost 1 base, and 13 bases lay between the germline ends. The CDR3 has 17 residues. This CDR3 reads CASSQDQVFSSGNTIYF. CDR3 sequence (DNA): TGCGCCAGCAGCCAAGATCAGGTTTTTTCATCTGGAAACACCATATATTTT.